The source of this T cell receptor (beta chain) is a study of cytomegalovirus exposure and HLA in healthy donors. The study ran its PCR with 60 Vbeta and 13 Jbeta primers. Method: immunoSEQ multiplex PCR; TCRdb's copy keeps in-frame clones and lacks some. The repertoire holds roughly 200,000 clones, about four fifths seen once, with about 1.7% in the top ten. This CDR3 spans 20 amino acids. The genes are TRBV21-1 and TRBJ2-5; TRBD1, as called in the table, went unchecked against the DNA. The J call may be faulty, since TRBJ2-7 better matches the DNA end. TRBV21-1 is tagged as a pseudogene. The receptor was isolated from a woman between 18 and 29 years old in good health and CMV-seronegative. Sequenced: PBMCs. The CDR3 loop is CASSNFETDFPRGSLYEQYF. CDR3 bases: TGTGCCAGCAGCAATTTTGAGACAGATTTCCCGCGTGGTTCCCTCTACGAGCAGTACTTC.